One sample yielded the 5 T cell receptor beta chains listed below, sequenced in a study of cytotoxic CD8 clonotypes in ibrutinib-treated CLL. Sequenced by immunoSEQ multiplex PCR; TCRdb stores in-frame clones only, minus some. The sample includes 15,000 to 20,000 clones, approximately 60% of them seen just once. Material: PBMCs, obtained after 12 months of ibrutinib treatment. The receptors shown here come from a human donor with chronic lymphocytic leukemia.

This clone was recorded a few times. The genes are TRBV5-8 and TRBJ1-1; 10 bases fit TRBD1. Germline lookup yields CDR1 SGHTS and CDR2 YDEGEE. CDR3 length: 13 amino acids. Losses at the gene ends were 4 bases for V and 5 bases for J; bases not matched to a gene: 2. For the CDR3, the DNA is TGTGCCAGCAGCAGGGACAGGGGAACTGAAGCTTTCTTT. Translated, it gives CASSRDRGTEAFF.

The CDR3 DNA sequence: TGTGCCAGCTCAGTGATCGGGGATCAGCCCCAGCATTTT. Translated, it gives CASSVIGDQPQHF. The chain joins TRBV18 to TRBJ1-5, with D hard to call. The CDR3 runs 13 residues. V shed 5 bases and J shed 5 bases, with 10 bases lying between them. Germline-derived CDR1 and CDR2 are KGHSH and LQKENI.

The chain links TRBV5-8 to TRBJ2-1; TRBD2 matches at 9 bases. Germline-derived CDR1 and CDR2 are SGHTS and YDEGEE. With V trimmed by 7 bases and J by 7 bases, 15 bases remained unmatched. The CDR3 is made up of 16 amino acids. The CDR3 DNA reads TGTGCCAGCCCATCGACGACAGGGACTAGCAGTAATGAGCAGTTCTTC. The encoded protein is CASPSTTGTSSNEQFF. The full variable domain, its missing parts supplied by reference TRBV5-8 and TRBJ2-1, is EAGVTQSPTHLIKTRGQQATLRCSPISGHTSVYWYQQALGLGLQFLLWYDEGEERNRGNFPPRFSGRQFPNYSSELNVNALELEDSALYLCASPSTTGTSSNEQFFGPGTRLTVL.

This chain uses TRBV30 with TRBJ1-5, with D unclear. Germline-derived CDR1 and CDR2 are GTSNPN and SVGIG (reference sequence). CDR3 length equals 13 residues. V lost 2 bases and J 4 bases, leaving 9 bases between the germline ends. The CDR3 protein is CAWSRGINQPQHF. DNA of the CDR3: TGTGCCTGGAGTCGGGGTATTAATCAGCCCCAGCATTTT. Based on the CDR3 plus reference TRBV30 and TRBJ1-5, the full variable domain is SQTIHQWPATLVQPVGSPLSLECTVEGTSNPNLYWYRQAAGRGLQLLFYSVGIGQISSEVPQNLSASRPQDRQFILSSKKLLLSDSGFYLCAWSRGINQPQHFGDGTRLSIL.

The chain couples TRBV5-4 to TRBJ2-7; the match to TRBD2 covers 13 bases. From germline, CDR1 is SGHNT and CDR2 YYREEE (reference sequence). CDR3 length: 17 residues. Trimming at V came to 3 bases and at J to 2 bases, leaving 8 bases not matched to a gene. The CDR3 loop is CASSSLLAGGLTYEQYF. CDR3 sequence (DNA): TGTGCCAGCAGCTCCTTACTAGCGGGAGGGCTAACCTACGAGCAGTACTTC.